The clone carrying this T cell receptor (beta chain) was counted only a few times. This entry is derived from a study of patients and donors after allogeneic stem cell transplantation. The trim removed 6 bases at V and 6 bases at J, leaving 5 bases unmatched. The length of the CDR3 is 14 residues. Per the germline V gene, CDR1 is LGHDT and CDR2 is YNNKEL (reference sequence). TCRdb analysed the RT-PCR reads with MiXCR anew, one entry per CDR3 protein. The table includes under 95,000 distinct CDR3 sequences, around 5% detected once. The sequencing sample was made of blood, either unsorted or a sorted T cell fraction (not recorded which). This rearrangement joins TRBV3-1 to TRBJ1-4, with 9 positions matching TRBD1. This TCR was sampled from a human donor who was either an allogeneic HSCT recipient or a stem cell or donor lymphocyte infusion donor (not recorded which). It is not recorded whose cells these are; they may come from a transplant donor. Here the CDR3 reads CASRQRQGDEKLFF. CDR3 nucleotide sequence: TGTGCCAGCAGACAACGACAGGGGGATGAAAAACTGTTTTTT. Based on the CDR3 plus reference TRBV3-1 and TRBJ1-4, the full variable domain is DTAVSQTPKYLVTQMGNDKSIKCEQNLGHDTMYWYKQDSKKFLKIMFSYNNKELIINETVPNRFSPKSPDKAHLNLHINSLELGDSAVYFCASRQRQGDEKLFFGSGTQLSVL.